This T cell receptor beta chain was documented in a study of identical twins. This clonotype was recorded many times. Its target is not known. Through template switching, a universal primer site was introduced, and the cDNA contained unique molecular identifiers. TCRdb used MiXCR to reprocess the 5' RACE reads, holding one entry per CDR3 protein. The data show roughly 240,000 distinct CDR3 sequences, 6% to 8.5% seen once. There were only healthy Caucasians among the donors. The germline V gene encodes CDR1 SGDLS and CDR2 YYNGEE. The CDR3 loop spans 13 amino acids. Trimming removed 0 bases at V and 5 bases at J, with 8 bases between. Study observations and caveats: Conclusions came from cross-sectional statistical analysis, not from following the same donors. In cord blood, abundant beta clonotypes had fewer insertions; memory showed no trend.

Another study also made use of these data, one on yellow fever vaccine responses in identical twins.

The sequence derives from a woman under 30 in good health. The chain joins TRBV9 to TRBJ1-1; D gene uncertain. Sequencing input: CD8+ T cells sorted from blood. The CDR3 nucleotides are TGTGCCAGCAGCGTAGTAGGAAGGACTGAAGCTTTCTTT. Translated: CASSVVGRTEAFF.